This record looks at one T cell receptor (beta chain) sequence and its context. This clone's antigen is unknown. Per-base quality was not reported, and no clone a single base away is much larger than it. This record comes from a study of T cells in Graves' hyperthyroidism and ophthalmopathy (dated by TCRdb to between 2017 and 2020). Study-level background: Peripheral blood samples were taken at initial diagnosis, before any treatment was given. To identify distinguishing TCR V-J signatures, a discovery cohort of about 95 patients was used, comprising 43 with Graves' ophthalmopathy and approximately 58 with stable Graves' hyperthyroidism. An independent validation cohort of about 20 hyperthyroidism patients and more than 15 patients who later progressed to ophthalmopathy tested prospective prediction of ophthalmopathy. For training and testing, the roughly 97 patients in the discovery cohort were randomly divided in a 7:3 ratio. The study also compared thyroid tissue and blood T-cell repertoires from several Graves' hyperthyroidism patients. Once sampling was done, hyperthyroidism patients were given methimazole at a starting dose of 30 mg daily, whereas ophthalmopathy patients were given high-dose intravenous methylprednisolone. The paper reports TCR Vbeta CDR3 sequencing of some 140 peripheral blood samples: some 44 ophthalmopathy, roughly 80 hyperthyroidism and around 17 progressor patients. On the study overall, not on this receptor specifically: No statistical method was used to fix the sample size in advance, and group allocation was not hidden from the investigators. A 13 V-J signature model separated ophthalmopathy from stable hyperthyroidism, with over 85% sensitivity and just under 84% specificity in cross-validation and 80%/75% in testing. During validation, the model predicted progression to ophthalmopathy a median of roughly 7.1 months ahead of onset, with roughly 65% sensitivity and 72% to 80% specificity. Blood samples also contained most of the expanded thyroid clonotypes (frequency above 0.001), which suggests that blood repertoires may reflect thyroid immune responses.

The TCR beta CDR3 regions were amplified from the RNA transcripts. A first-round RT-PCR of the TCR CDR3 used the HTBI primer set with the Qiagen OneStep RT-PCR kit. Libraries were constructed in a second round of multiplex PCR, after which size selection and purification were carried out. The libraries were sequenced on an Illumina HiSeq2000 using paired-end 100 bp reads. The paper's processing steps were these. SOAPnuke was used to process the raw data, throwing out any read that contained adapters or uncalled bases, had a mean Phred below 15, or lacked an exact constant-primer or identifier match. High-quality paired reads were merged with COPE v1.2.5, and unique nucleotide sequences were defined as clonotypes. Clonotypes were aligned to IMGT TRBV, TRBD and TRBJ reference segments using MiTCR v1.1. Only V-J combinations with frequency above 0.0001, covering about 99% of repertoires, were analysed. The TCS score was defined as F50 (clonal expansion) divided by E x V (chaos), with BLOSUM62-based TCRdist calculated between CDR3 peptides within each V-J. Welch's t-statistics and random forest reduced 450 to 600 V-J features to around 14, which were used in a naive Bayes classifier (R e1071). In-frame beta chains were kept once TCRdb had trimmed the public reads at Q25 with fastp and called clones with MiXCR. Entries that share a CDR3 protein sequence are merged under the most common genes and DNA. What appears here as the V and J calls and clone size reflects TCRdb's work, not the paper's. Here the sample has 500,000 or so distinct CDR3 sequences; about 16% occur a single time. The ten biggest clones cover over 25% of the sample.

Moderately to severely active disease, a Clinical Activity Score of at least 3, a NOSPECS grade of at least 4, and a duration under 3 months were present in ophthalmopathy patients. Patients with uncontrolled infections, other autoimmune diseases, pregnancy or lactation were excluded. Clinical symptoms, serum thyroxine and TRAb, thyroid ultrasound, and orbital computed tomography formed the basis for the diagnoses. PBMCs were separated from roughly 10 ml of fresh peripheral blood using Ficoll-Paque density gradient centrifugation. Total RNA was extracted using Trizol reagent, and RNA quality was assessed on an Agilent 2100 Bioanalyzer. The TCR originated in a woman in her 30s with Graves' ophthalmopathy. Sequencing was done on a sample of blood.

The CDR3 here reads CATSRDKTYYEQYF. The DNA sequence is given as TGTGCCACCAGCAGAGATAAGACATACTACGAGCAGTACTTC. The sequence joins TRBV15 to TRBJ2-7, with the D gene too uncertain to name. The germline V gene (reference sequence) supplies CDR1 LNHNV and CDR2 YYDKDF. The CDR3 contains 14 residues, cysteine and phenylalanine counted. The sequence is cut down to CDR3 DNA, 42 bases in frame from base 1. The junction carries 9 bases between V and J, which are trimmed by 0 bases and 3 bases respectively. Beyond the CDR3, the reference TRBV15 and TRBJ2-7 genes provide the residues; the full variable domain reads: DAMVIQNPRYQVTQFGKPVTLSCSQTLNHNVMYWYQQKSSQAPKLLFHYYDKDFNNEADTPDNFQSRRPNTSFCFLDIRSPGLGDTAMYLCATSRDKTYYEQYFGPGTRLTVT.